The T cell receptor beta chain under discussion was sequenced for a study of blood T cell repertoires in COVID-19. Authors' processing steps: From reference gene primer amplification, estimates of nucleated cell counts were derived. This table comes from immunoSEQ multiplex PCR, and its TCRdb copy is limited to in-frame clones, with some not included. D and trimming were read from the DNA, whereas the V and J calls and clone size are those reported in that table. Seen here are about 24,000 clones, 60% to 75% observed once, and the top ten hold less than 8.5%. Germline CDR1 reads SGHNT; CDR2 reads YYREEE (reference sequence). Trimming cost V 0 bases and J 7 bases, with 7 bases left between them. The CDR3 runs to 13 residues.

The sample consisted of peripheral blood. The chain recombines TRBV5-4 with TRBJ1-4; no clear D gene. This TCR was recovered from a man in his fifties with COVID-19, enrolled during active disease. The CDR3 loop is CASSLDPGEKLFF. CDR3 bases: TGTGCCAGCAGCTTGGATCCAGGTGAAAAACTGTTTTTT.